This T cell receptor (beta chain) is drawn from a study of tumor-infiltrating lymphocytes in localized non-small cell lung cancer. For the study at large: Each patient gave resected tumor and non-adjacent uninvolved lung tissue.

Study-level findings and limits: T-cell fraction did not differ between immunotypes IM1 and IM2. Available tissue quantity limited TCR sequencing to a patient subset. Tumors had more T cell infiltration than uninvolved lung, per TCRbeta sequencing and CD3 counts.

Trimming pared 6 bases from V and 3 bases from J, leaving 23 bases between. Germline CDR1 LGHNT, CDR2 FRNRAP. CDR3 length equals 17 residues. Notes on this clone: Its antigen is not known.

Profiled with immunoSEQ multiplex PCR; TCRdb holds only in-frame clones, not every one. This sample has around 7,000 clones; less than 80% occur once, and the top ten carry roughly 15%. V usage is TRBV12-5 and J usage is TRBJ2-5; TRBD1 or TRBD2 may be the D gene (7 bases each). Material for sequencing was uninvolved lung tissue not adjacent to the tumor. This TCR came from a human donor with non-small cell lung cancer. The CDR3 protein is CASGPSKTRGGKETQYF. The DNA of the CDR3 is TGTGCTAGTGGGCCCTCCAAGACCAGGGGGGGGAAAGAGACCCAGTACTTC.